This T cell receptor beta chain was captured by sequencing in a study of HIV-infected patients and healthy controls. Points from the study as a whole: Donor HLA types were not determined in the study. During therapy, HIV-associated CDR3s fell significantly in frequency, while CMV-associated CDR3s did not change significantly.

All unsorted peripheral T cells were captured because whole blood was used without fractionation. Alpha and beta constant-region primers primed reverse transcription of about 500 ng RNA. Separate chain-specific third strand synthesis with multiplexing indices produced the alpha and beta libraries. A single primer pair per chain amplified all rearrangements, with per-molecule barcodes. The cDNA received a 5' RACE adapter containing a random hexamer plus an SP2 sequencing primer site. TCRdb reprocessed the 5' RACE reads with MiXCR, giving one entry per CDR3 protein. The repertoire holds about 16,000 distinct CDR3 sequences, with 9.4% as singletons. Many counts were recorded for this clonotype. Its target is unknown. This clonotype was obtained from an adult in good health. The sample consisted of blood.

The CDR3 nucleotides are TGTGCCAGCAGTTACTCTGGCGGCAGTATTGAAGCTTTCTTT. Its protein product is CASSYSGGSIEAFF. V usage is TRBV6-6 and J usage is TRBJ1-1; D is unresolved. Germline CDR1 MNHNY, CDR2 SVGAGI (reference sequence). The V end lost 0 bases, the J end lost 7 bases, and 12 bases lay between the germline ends. The CDR3 has 14 residues.